This TCR beta chain was observed in a study of blood T cell repertoires in COVID-19. Study details: T cells, B-cell-depleted T cells, or PBMCs supplied cDNA or gDNA.

How the authors handled the data: From reference gene primer amplification, estimates of nucleated cell counts were derived. The repertoire was sequenced with immunoSEQ multiplex PCR; TCRdb's copy has only in-frame clones and lacks some. That table gives V, J and clone size, and the DNA gave D and trimming. The sample shows 180,000 or so clones, 70% to 80% of them seen only once. Trimming removed 3 bases at V and 1 base at J, with 17 bases between. The germline gives CDR1 DFQATT, CDR2 SNEGSKA (reference sequence). The CDR3 runs 16 residues. This receptor was identified in a man aged 45 to 65 who had recovered from COVID-19. The sample taken for sequencing was peripheral blood. The chain employs TRBV20-1 and TRBJ2-3, with D tentatively TRBD2 (5 bases). The chain's CDR3 is CSASYSLAAGTDTQYF. The CDR3 coding sequence is TGCAGTGCTAGTTACTCGCTAGCTGCGGGCACAGATACGCAGTATTTT.